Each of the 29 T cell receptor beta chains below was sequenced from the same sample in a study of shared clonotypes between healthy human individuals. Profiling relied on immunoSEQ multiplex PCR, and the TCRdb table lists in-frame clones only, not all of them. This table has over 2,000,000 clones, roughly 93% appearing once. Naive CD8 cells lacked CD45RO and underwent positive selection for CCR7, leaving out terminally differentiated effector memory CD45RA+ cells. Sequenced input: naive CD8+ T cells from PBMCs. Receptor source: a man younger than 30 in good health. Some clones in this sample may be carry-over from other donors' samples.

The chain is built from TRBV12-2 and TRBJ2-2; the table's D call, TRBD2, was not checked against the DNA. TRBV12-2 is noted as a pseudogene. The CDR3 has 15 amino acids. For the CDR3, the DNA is TGTGCAAGTCGCTTAGCCCCACCGGACACCGGGGAGCTGTTTTTT. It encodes CASRLAPPDTGELFF.

The DNA of the CDR3 is TGTGCCAGCCTAGGGGGGGACAATGAGCAGTTCTTC. Its translation is CASLGGDNEQFF. The rearrangement uses TRBV19 and TRBJ2-1; maybe TRBD2 (7 bases). CDR1 and CDR2 from the germline V gene are LNHDA and SQIVND (reference sequence). V lost 9 bases and J 5 bases, leaving 11 bases between the germline ends. The CDR3 runs to 12 residues.

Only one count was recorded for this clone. As DNA, the CDR3 is TGTGCCAGTACCGACAATCAGGGAGGGACAGGGGGCACTGAAGCTTTCTTT. Translation: CASTDNQGGTGGTEAFF. The V call is TRBV19, the J call TRBJ1-1; 11 nucleotides match TRBD1. This CDR3 has 17 residues. Germline-derived CDR1 and CDR2 are LNHDA and SQIVND (reference sequence). Germline trimming cut 7 bases from V and 4 bases from J; bases unmatched to any gene: 14. The whole variable domain, filled in from reference TRBV19 and TRBJ1-1, reads DGGITQSPKYLFRKEGQNVTLSCEQNLNHDAMYWYRQDPGQGLRLIYYSQIVNDFQKGDIAEGYSVSREKKESFPLTVTSAQKNPTAFYLCASTDNQGGTGGTEAFFGQGTRLTVV.

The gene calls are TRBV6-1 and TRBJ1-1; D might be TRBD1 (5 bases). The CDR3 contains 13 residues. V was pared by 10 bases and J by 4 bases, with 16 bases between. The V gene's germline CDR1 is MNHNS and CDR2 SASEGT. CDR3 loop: CATTELRGTEAFF. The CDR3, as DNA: TGTGCCACCACGGAGCTTAGGGGCACTGAAGCTTTCTTT.

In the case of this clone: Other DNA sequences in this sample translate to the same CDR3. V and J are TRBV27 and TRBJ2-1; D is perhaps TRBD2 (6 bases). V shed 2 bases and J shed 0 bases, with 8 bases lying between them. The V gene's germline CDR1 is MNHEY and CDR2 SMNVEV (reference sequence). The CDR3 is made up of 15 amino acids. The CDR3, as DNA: TGTGCCAGCAGTTTAGTAGCGGTCTCCTACAATGAGCAGTTCTTC. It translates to CASSLVAVSYNEQFF.

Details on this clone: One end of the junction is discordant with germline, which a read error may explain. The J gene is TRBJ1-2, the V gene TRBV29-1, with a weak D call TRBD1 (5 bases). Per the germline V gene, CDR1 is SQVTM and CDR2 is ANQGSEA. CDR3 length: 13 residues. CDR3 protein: CSVVARDSKRRSF. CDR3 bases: TGCAGCGTTGTAGCTAGGGACTCGAAAAGGCGAAGCTTC.

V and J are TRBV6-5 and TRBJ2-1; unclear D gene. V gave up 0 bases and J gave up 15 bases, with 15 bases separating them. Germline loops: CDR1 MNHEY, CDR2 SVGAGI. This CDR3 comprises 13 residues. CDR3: CASSYSNPAMWFF. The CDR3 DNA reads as TGTGCCAGCAGTTACTCGAACCCCGCTATGTGGTTCTTC.

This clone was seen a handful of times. The CDR3 loop is CASRLGMTNYNEQFF. CDR3 coding DNA: TGTGCCAGCAGGCTTGGGATGACTAACTACAATGAGCAGTTCTTC. The chain has TRBV27 and TRBJ2-1, with D perhaps matching TRBD2 (5 bases). CDR1 and CDR2 (germline): MNHEY, SMNVEV (reference sequence). Trimming pared 6 bases from V and 3 bases from J, leaving 15 bases between. This CDR3 is built from 15 residues.

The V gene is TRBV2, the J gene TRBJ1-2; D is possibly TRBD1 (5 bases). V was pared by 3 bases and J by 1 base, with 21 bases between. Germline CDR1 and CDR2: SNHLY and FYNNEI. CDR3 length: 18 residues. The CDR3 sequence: CASSDLKGRGESNYGYTF. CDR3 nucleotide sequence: TGTGCCAGCAGTGATCTAAAGGGAAGGGGAGAAAGTAACTATGGCTACACCTTC.

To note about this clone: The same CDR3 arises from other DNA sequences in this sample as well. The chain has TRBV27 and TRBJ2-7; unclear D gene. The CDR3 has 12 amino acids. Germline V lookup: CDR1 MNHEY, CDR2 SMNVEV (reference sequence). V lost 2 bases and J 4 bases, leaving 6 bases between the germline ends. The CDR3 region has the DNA TGTGCCAGCAGTTTAGACGGATACGAGCAGTACTTC. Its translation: CASSLDGYEQYF.

The CDR3 region is CASSIPRDRGAGANVLTF. CDR3 coding DNA: TGTGCCAGCAGCATCCCCCGGGACAGGGGTGCAGGGGCCAACGTCCTGACTTTC. This chain joins TRBV9 and TRBJ2-6; TRBD1 matches 10 bases. The V gene end was trimmed by 4 bases and the J gene end by 4 bases; junction bases not matched to a gene: 11. Per germline, CDR1 SGDLS and CDR2 YYNGEE. The length of the CDR3 is 18 residues.

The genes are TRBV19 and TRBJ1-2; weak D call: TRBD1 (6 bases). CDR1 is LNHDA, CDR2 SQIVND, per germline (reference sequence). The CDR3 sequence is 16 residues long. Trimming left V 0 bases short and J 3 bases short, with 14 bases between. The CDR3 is CASSIDKRDTDYGYTF. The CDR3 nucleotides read TGTGCCAGTAGTATAGATAAGCGGGACACCGACTATGGCTACACCTTC.

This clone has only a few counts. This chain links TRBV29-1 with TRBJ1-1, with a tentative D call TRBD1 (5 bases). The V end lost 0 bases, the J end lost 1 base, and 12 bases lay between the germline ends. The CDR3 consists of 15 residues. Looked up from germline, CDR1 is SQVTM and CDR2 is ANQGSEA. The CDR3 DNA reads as TGCAGCGTTGAAGATCTTTGGGGGAGGAACACTGAAGCTTTCTTT. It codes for CSVEDLWGRNTEAFF.

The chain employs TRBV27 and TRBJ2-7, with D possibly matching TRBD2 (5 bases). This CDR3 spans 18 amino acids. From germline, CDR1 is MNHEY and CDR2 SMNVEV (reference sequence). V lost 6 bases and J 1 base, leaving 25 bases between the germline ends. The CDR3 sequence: CASSHIAQVPFGSYEQYF. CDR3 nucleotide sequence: TGTGCCAGCAGCCATATAGCGCAGGTCCCCTTCGGTTCCTACGAGCAGTACTTC.

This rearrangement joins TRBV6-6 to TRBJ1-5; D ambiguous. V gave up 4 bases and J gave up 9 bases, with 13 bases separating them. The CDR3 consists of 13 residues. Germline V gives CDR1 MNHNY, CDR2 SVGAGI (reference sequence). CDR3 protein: CASSFDGTWPQHF. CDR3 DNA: TGTGCCAGCAGTTTCGACGGCACTTGGCCCCAGCATTTT.

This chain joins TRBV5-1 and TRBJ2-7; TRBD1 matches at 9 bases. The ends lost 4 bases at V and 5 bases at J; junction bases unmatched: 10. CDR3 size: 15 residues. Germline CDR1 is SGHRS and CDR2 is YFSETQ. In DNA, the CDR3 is TGCGCCAGCAGCGGGGGACAGGGCGGATTCAACGAGCAGTACTTC. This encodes CASSGGQGGFNEQYF.

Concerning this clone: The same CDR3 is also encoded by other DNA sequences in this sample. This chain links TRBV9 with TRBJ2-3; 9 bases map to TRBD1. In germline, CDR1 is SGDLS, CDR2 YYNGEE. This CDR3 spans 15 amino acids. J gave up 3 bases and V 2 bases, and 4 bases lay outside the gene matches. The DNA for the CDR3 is TGTGCCAGCAGCGTTACCGGGACAGGGACAGATACGCAGTATTTT. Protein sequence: CASSVTGTGTDTQYF.

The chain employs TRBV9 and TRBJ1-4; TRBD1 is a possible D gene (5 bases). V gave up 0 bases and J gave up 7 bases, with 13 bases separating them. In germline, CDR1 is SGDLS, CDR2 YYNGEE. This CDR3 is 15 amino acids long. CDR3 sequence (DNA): TGTGCCAGCAGCGTAGACCAGGGTACCGGTGAAAAACTGTTTTTT. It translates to CASSVDQGTGEKLFF.

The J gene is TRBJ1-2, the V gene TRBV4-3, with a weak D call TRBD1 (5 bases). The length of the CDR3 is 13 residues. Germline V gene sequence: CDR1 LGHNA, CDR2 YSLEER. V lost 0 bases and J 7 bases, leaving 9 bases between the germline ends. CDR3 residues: CASSQEGEAGYTF. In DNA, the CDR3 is TGCGCCAGCAGCCAAGAGGGGGAAGCTGGCTACACCTTC.

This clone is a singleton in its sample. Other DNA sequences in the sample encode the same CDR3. CDR3 in amino acids: CASSYGASYEQYF. In DNA form, the CDR3 reads TGTGCCAGCAGTTATGGGGCTTCCTACGAGCAGTACTTC. V usage is TRBV6-5 and J usage is TRBJ2-7, with D possibly being TRBD1 (5 bases). The CDR3 contains 13 residues. Germline V lookup: CDR1 MNHEY, CDR2 SVGAGI. V was cut by 3 bases and J by 1 base, with 7 bases left in between.

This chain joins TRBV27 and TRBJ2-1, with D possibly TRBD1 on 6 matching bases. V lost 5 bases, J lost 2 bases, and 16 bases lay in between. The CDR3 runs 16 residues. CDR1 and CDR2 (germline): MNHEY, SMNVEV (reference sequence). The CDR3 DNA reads TGTGCCAGCAGTCCCAGTTGGGGGCCAGCCTACAATGAGCAGTTCTTC. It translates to CASSPSWGPAYNEQFF.

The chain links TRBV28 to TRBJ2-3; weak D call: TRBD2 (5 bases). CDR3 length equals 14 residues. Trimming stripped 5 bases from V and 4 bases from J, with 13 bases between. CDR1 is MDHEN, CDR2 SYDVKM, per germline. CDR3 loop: CASSPLGEADTQYF. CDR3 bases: TGTGCCAGCAGTCCCCTGGGAGAGGCAGATACGCAGTATTTT.

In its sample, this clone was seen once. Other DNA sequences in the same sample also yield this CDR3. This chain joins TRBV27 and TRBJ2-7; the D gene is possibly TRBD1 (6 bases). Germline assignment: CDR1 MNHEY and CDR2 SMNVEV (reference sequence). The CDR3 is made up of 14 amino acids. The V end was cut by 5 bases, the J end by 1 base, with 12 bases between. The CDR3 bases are TGTGCCAGCAGTCTTTCCGGGACATCCTACGAGCAGTACTTC. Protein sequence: CASSLSGTSYEQYF.

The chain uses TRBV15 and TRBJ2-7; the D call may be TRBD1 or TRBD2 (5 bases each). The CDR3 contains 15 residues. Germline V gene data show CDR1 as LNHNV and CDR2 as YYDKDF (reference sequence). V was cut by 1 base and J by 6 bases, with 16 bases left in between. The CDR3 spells CATSRVLGVRSEQYF. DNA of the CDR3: TGTGCCACCAGCAGAGTTCTGGGGGTTCGGAGCGAGCAGTACTTC. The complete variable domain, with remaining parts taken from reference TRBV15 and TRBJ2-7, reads DAMVIQNPRYQVTQFGKPVTLSCSQTLNHNVMYWYQQKSSQAPKLLFHYYDKDFNNEADTPDNFQSRRPNTSFCFLDIRSPGLGDTAMYLCATSRVLGVRSEQYFGPGTRLTVT.

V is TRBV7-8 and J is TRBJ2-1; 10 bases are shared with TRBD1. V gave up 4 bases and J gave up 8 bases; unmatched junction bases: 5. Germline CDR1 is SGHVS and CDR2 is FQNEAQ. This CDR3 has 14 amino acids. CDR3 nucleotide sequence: TGTGCCAGCAGCTCGACAGGGGGCAGGGATGAGCAGTTCTTC. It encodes CASSSTGGRDEQFF.

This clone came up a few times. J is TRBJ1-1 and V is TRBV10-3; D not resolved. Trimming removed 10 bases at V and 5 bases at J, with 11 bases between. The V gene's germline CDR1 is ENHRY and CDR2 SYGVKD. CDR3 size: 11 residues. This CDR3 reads CATTHGTEAFF. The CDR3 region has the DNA TGTGCCACCACCCACGGTACTGAAGCTTTCTTT.

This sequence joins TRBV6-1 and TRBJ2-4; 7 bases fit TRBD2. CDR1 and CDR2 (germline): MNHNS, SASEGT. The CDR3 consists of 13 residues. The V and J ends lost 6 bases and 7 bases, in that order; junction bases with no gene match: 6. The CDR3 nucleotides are TGTGCCAGCAGGGCTAGCGGCCACAACATTCAGTACTTC. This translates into CASRASGHNIQYF.

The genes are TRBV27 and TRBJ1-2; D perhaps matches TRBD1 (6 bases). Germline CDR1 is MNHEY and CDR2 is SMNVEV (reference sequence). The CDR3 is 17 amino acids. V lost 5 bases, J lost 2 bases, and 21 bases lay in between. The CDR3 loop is CASSPTLAGAGNYGYTF. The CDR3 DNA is TGTGCCAGCAGTCCGACCTTGGCGGGGGCGGGGAACTATGGCTACACCTTC.

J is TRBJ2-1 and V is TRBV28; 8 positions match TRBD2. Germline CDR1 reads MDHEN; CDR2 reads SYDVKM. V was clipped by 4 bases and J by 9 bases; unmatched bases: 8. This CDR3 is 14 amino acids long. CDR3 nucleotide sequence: TGTGCCAGCAGTTATCGGGACGGGAGGGGTGAGCAGTTCTTC. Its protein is CASSYRDGRGEQFF.